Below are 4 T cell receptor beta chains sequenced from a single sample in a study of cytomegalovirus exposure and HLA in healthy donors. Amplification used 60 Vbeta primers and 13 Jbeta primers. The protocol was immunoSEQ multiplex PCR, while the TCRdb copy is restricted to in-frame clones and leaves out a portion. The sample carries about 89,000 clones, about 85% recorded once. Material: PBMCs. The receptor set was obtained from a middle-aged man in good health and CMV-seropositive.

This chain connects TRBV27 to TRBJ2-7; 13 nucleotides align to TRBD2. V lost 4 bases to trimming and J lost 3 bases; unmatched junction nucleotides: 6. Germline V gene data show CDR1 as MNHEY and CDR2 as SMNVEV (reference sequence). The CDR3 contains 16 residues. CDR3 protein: CASSSGLAGEVYEQYF. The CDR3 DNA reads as TGTGCCAGCAGTTCCGGACTAGCGGGAGAGGTCTACGAGCAGTACTTC.

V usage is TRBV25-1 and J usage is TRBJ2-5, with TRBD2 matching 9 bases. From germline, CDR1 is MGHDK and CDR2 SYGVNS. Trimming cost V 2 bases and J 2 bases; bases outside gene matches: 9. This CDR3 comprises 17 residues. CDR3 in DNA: TGTGCCAGCAGTGAAAAGTTCGCTAGCGGGGTACAAGAGACCCAGTACTTC. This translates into CASSEKFASGVQETQYF.

The CDR3 reads CASSLGGGNEKLFF. For the CDR3, the DNA is TGTGCCAGCAGTTTGGGGGGGGGTAATGAAAAACTGTTTTTT. The chain employs TRBV11-3 and TRBJ1-4; a weak D match, TRBD1 (5 bases). Germline CDR1 SGHNT, CDR2 YENEEA. CDR3 length equals 14 residues. The germline V and J ends were trimmed by 6 bases and 4 bases, with 12 bases remaining between them.

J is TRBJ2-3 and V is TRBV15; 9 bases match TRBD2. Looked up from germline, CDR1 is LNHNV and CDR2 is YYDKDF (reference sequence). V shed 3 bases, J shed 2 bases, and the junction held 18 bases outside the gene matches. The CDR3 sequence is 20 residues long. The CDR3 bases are TGTGCCACCAGCAGTGGGGGATACCCCCTTAGCGGGGGACCCACAGATACGCAGTATTTT. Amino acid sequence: CATSSGGYPLSGGPTDTQYF.